The 10 T cell receptor beta chains in this list originate from one sample, sequenced in a study of CD8 T cell repertoires and HIV-1 epitope variants. No antigen is known for these receptors. Sequencing was performed with immunoSEQ multiplex PCR; in TCRdb, only in-frame clones are kept and a portion is missing. The repertoire holds several thousand clones, with 60% to 80% as singletons. Sequencing was done on a sample of cultured CD8+ T cells derived from PBMCs. These receptors were taken from a male donor with HIV.

The chain is built from TRBV11-2 and TRBJ2-1; tentative D call: TRBD2 (6 bases). Per the germline V gene, CDR1 is SGHAT and CDR2 is FQNNGV. V lost 5 bases and J 15 bases, leaving 29 bases between the germline ends. CDR3 length: 16 amino acids. The CDR3: CASSPGKEGHRISAFF. The DNA for the CDR3 is TGTGCCAGCAGCCCGGGGAAGGAGGGCCATCGTATTTCAGCGTTCTTC.

This clone has just a few counts. The V call is TRBV28, the J call TRBJ2-3; D ambiguous. CDR1 is MDHEN and CDR2 is SYDVKM in the germline V gene. This CDR3 region has 11 residues. V was trimmed by 1 base and J by 6 bases, leaving 2 bases between them. CDR3 residues: CASSLSDTQYF. The CDR3 nucleotides are TGTGCCAGCAGTTTATCGGATACGCAGTATTTT. Combining the CDR3 with reference TRBV28 and TRBJ2-3 gives the whole variable domain DVKVTQSSRYLVKRTGEKVFLECVQDMDHENMFWYRQDPGLGLRLIYFSYDVKMKEKGDIPEGYSVSREKKERFSLILESASTNQTSMYLCASSLSDTQYFGPGTRLTVL.

By frequency in the sample, this clone is large. The chain employs TRBV29-1 and TRBJ2-3; a possible D gene is TRBD2 (5 bases). The V and J ends lost 7 bases and 2 bases respectively, with 16 bases between them. CDR1 is SQVTM, CDR2 ANQGSEA, per germline. The CDR3 is made up of 14 amino acids. The DNA for the CDR3 is TGCAGCGCGGCGGGCACCGAGTCCACAGATACGCAGTATTTT. Protein product: CSAAGTESTDTQYF.

This sequence joins TRBV5-6 and TRBJ2-7, with D possibly matching TRBD2 (5 bases). The V and J ends lost 3 bases and 6 bases respectively, with 10 bases between them. The CDR3 consists of 12 residues. Germline CDR1 reads SGHDT; CDR2 reads YYEEEE. The chain's CDR3 is CASSSLVREQYF. The DNA for the CDR3 is TGTGCCAGCAGCTCACTAGTGCGCGAGCAGTACTTC.

A few counts support this clone. The chain is built from TRBV19 and TRBJ2-1, with D possibly TRBD2 on 6 matching bases. Trimming removed 9 bases at V and 8 bases at J, with 14 bases between. The CDR3 is 12 residues long. Germline CDR1 and CDR2: LNHDA and SQIVND (reference sequence). DNA for the CDR3: TGTGCCAGCGGCCGGGGGTTAGATGAGCAGTTCTTC. Its translation is CASGRGLDEQFF.

The chain is built from TRBV13 and TRBJ2-3; a possible D gene is TRBD1 (7 bases). Trimming removed 5 bases from V and 3 bases from J, with 18 bases in between. Germline CDR1 reads PRHDT; CDR2 reads FYEKMQ (reference sequence). This CDR3 has 16 residues. CDR3 region: CASSPPGRGRTDTQYF. Here the CDR3 DNA reads TGTGCCAGCAGCCCCCCGGGCAGGGGGAGGACAGATACGCAGTATTTT. Filled out from reference TRBV13 and TRBJ2-3, the complete variable domain reads AAGVIQSPRHLIKEKRETATLKCYPIPRHDTVYWYQQGPGQDPQFLISFYEKMQSDKGSIPDRFSAQQFSDYHSELNMSSLELGDSALYFCASSPPGRGRTDTQYFGPGTRLTVL.

V is TRBV19 and J is TRBJ2-7; 10 bases line up with TRBD2. Germline CDR1 LNHDA, CDR2 SQIVND (reference sequence). The CDR3 runs to 16 residues. V was clipped by 8 bases and J by 3 bases; unmatched bases: 13. CDR3 DNA: TGTGCCAGTTGGTGGTGGGCTAGCGGGAGAGACTACGAGCAGTACTTC. It translates to CASWWWASGRDYEQYF.

This clone occurred a few times. This chain uses TRBV19 with TRBJ1-4, with TRBD1 as a possible D gene (5 bases). The V gene lost 4 bases and the J gene lost 5 bases, with 11 bases spanning the gap. This CDR3 has 14 residues. Germline CDR1 LNHDA, CDR2 SQIVND (reference sequence). CDR3 in DNA: TGTGCCAGTAGTAAGGGACGGCTAAATGAAAAACTGTTTTTT. It codes for CASSKGRLNEKLFF.

This clone was counted between two and nine times. This chain joins TRBV6-1 and TRBJ2-3; 8 bases are shared with TRBD2. Germline V gives CDR1 MNHNS, CDR2 SASEGT. V lost 4 bases, J lost 4 bases, and 10 bases stayed unmatched. This CDR3 has 16 amino acids. The CDR3 DNA sequence: TGTGCCAGCAGTGCGGAGGGACTAGTTTATGCAGATACGCAGTATTTT. It codes for CASSAEGLVYADTQYF.

This sequence joins TRBV9 and TRBJ2-2; 8 positions match TRBD2. This CDR3 is built from 15 residues. Germline values: CDR1 SGDLS, CDR2 YYNGEE. V was pared by 3 bases and J by 5 bases, with 6 bases of the junction left unmatched. This CDR3 reads CASSATSGTTGELFF. The CDR3 DNA follows: TGTGCCAGCAGCGCTACTAGCGGAACAACCGGGGAGCTGTTTTTT.